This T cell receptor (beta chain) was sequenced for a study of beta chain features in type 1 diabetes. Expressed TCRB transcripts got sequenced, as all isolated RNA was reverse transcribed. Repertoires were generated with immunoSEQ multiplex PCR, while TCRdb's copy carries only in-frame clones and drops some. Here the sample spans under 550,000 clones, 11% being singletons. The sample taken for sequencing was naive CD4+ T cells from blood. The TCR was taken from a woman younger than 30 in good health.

CDR3 nucleotides: TGTGCCAGCAGCGTATGGGGCGTTGGGATTTCGGTCAATGAGCAGTTCTTC. Amino acids: CASSVWGVGISVNEQFF. The chain employs TRBV9 and TRBJ2-1, with a possible D match to TRBD1 (5 bases). CDR1 and CDR2 (germline): SGDLS, YYNGEE. The CDR3 is 17 amino acids. Trimming left V 1 base short and J 6 bases short, with 20 bases between.